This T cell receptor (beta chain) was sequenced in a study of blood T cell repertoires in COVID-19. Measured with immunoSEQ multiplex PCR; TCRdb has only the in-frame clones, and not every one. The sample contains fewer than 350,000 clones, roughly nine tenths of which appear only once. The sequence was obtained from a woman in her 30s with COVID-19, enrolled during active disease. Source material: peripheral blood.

The CDR3 region has the DNA TGTGCCAGCAGCTTATCAATTGTCTATGGCTACACCTTC. Translating gives CASSLSIVYGYTF. The gene calls are TRBV5-6 and TRBJ1-2; D is unresolved. CDR1 SGHDT and CDR2 YYEEEE come from the germline V gene. Trimming stripped 2 bases from V and 4 bases from J, with 9 bases between. The CDR3 runs 13 residues.